One sample yielded the 24 T cell receptor beta chains listed below, sequenced in a study of OX40 agonist ivuxolimab in advanced cancers. The receptor library was made with the immunoSEQ multiplex PCR assay. This is the immuneACCESS table as TCRdb keeps it, with only in-frame sequences that have V and J called. A part of the clones is gone; compared with another copy, unresolved V genes explain less than half, and the rest is unexplained. The sample profile shows about 76,000 clones; 75% to 85% of them were found once. About 0.57% of the sample rests with the top ten. Sequenced material: CD4+ or CD8+ T cells sorted from blood, taken in a trial of the OX40 agonist ivuxolimab. The source of these receptors is an adult with an advanced solid tumor such as melanoma, head and neck, liver or kidney cancer.

The chain uses TRBV18 and TRBJ1-4; tentatively, D is TRBD1 (5 bases). Germline V CDR1 and CDR2: KGHSH, LQKENI. Trimming left V 4 bases short and J 7 bases short, with 13 bases between. This CDR3 has 14 residues. For the CDR3, the DNA is TGTGCCAGCTCACTGGCAGGGCAAACTGAAAAACTGTTTTTT. Protein product: CASSLAGQTEKLFF.

This chain connects TRBV5-1 to TRBJ2-3; TRBD1 matches at 8 bases. This CDR3 is built from 15 residues. V lost 1 base and J lost 5; bases outside the gene matches: 6. Germline V gene lookup returns CDR1 SGHRS and CDR2 YFSETQ. The CDR3 sequence: CASSLSGQVEDTQYF. Written as DNA, the CDR3 is TGCGCCAGCAGCTTGTCGGGACAGGTGGAAGATACGCAGTATTTT.

The chain joins TRBV7-8 to TRBJ2-3; unclear D gene. This CDR3 is 15 amino acids long. The ends were cut back, 1 base at V and 2 bases at J, with 10 bases in the middle. Germline V gene data show CDR1 as SGHVS and CDR2 as FQNEAQ. The CDR3 region has the DNA TGTGCCAGCAGCTTAGAGGGTGCGTACACAGATACGCAGTATTTT. Amino acids: CASSLEGAYTDTQYF.

This clone was seen a few times. The V gene is TRBV2, the J gene TRBJ1-6, with D tentatively TRBD1 (6 bases). This CDR3 is built from 12 residues. Trimming took 7 bases from V and 9 from J, leaving 10 bases between them. The V gene's germline CDR1 is SNHLY and CDR2 FYNNEI. DNA of the CDR3: TGTGCCAGCAAACAGGGAGGTTCACCCCTCCACTTT. Protein product: CASKQGGSPLHF.

This chain uses TRBV19 with TRBJ2-4; a possible D gene is TRBD2 (5 bases). This CDR3 is built from 16 residues. The germline gives CDR1 LNHDA, CDR2 SQIVND (reference sequence). V lost 5 bases and J lost 2, with 16 bases in between. CDR3 sequence reads: CASSPAGIRTKNIQYF. CDR3 in DNA: TGTGCCAGTAGTCCAGCCGGGATCCGAACCAAAAACATTCAGTACTTC.

This clone appeared a few times. The chain carries TRBV14 and TRBJ1-6; D gene unclear. V lost 1 base and J 4 bases, leaving 11 bases between the germline ends. CDR3 length equals 16 residues. CDR1 and CDR2 from the germline V gene are SGHDN and FVKESK. CDR3 DNA: TGTGCCAGCAGCCAAGGTAGTGGTCCGTATAATTCACCCCTCCACTTT. This codes for CASSQGSGPYNSPLHF.

The chain employs TRBV15 and TRBJ2-3; D might be TRBD2 (6 bases). Trimming removed 0 bases from V and 4 bases from J, with 8 bases in between. The CDR3 is made up of 14 amino acids. Germline assignment: CDR1 LNHNV and CDR2 YYDKDF (reference sequence). The CDR3 coding sequence is TGTGCCACCAGCAGAGATCCGGGGGCAGATACGCAGTATTTT. The encoded protein is CATSRDPGADTQYF.

The chain has TRBV9 and TRBJ2-5, with 11 bases that match TRBD2. V lost 3 bases and J lost 7; bases outside the gene matches: 8. The CDR3 contains 15 residues. Germline CDR1 SGDLS, CDR2 YYNGEE. The CDR3 loop is CASSGIAGGPGTQYF. For the CDR3, the DNA is TGTGCCAGCAGCGGTATAGCGGGGGGGCCAGGGACCCAGTACTTC.

The chain couples TRBV13 to TRBJ2-3; TRBD2 might be the D (6 bases). V was shortened by 7 bases and J by 6 bases, with 11 bases between the two germline ends. This CDR3 comprises 12 residues. The V gene's germline CDR1 is PRHDT and CDR2 FYEKMQ (reference sequence). CDR3 protein: CASTRDSDTQYF. The CDR3 nucleotides are TGTGCCAGCACCCGGGACTCGGATACGCAGTATTTT.

This clone was counted only a few times. V gene TRBV5-6 combines with J gene TRBJ2-1, with D perhaps TRBD2 (6 bases). Germline V gene lookup returns CDR1 SGHDT and CDR2 YYEEEE. The CDR3 has 15 amino acids. V was pared by 4 bases and J by 3 bases, with 14 bases between. CDR3 protein: CASSRERGLYNEQFF. In DNA form, the CDR3 reads TGTGCCAGCAGCAGGGAGAGGGGACTCTACAATGAGCAGTTCTTC.

This chain connects TRBV11-2 to TRBJ2-3; D unclear. The CDR3 totals 14 residues. V lost 5 bases to trimming and J lost 0 bases, with 9 bases between them. Germline-derived CDR1 and CDR2 are SGHAT and FQNNGV. CDR3 amino acids: CASSGGTSTDTQYF. In nucleotides, the CDR3 is TGTGCCAGCAGCGGTGGTACTAGCACAGATACGCAGTATTTT.

J is TRBJ1-4 and V is TRBV19, with 7 bases fitting TRBD1. The V segment lost 8 bases and the J segment 1 base; nucleotides outside the gene matches: 1. The CDR3 totals 13 residues. The germline V gene has CDR1 LNHDA and CDR2 SQIVND (reference sequence). CDR3 DNA: TGTGCCAGTCGACAGGGAACTAATGAAAAACTGTTTTTT. Its translation: CASRQGTNEKLFF.

The chain carries TRBV11-2 and TRBJ2-3, with unresolved D. The CDR3 contains 12 residues. Germline V lookup: CDR1 SGHAT, CDR2 FQNNGV. The V gene lost 6 bases and the J gene lost 4 bases, with 8 bases spanning the gap. Here the CDR3 DNA reads TGTGCCAGCAGTCCAGCCGCAGATACGCAGTATTTT. Protein product: CASSPAADTQYF.

This chain links TRBV6-6 with TRBJ1-5; no clear D. The CDR3 consists of 12 residues. With 0 bases removed from V and 5 bases from J, the gap between germline ends came to 2 bases. Germline-derived CDR1 and CDR2 are MNHNY and SVGAGI (reference sequence). The CDR3 nucleotides are TGTGCCAGCAGTTACTCTGATCAGCCCCAGCATTTT. Its protein product is CASSYSDQPQHF.

This chain joins TRBV9 and TRBJ1-3, with 7 nucleotides matching TRBD1. Germline assignment: CDR1 SGDLS and CDR2 YYNGEE. The length of the CDR3 is 15 residues. V trimming: 3 bases; J trimming: 3 bases; junction bases outside the gene matches: 6. The CDR3 region has the DNA TGTGCCAGCAGCGCAGGGACAGCGAATGGAAACACCATATATTTT. Protein sequence: CASSAGTANGNTIYF.

The CDR3 region is CATSNNRESGTEAFF. CDR3 sequence (DNA): TGTGCCACCAGCAACAACAGGGAGTCGGGCACTGAAGCTTTCTTT. The rearrangement links TRBV15 to TRBJ1-1; D might be TRBD1 (6 bases). The length of the CDR3 is 15 residues. V was clipped by 4 bases and J by 4 bases, with 16 bases between them. In germline, CDR1 is LNHNV, CDR2 YYDKDF (reference sequence).

This sequence joins TRBV30 and TRBJ1-6; TRBD1 aligns across 9 bases. After removal of 3 bases from V and 8 bases from J, the junction contained 5 bases not matched to a gene. This CDR3 spans 14 amino acids. In germline, CDR1 is GTSNPN, CDR2 SVGIG (reference sequence). The CDR3 protein is CAWSRQGVDSPLHF. The CDR3 DNA reads TGTGCCTGGAGCAGACAGGGGGTTGATTCACCCCTCCACTTT.

This chain links TRBV7-9 with TRBJ1-3; no clear D. The length of the CDR3 is 15 residues. The V gene's germline CDR1 is SEHNR and CDR2 FQNEAQ (reference sequence). V was shortened by 5 bases and J by 0 bases, with 11 bases between the two germline ends. The CDR3 region has the DNA TGTGCCAGCAGCCCTGTTCGAGGCTCTGGAAACACCATATATTTT. Its translation is CASSPVRGSGNTIYF.

The J gene is TRBJ2-7, the V gene TRBV19; 8 bases align to TRBD1. CDR1 and CDR2 from the germline V gene are LNHDA and SQIVND (reference sequence). Unmatched junction bases numbered 7, after V lost 9 bases and J lost 0 bases. The CDR3 totals 14 residues. CDR3 sequence (DNA): TGTGCCAGCCAGTCGGGGACAGGCTCCTACGAGCAGTACTTC. Amino acid sequence: CASQSGTGSYEQYF. The whole variable domain, remainder taken from reference TRBV19 and TRBJ2-7, is DGGITQSPKYLFRKEGQNVTLSCEQNLNHDAMYWYRQDPGQGLRLIYYSQIVNDFQKGDIAEGYSVSREKKESFPLTVTSAQKNPTAFYLCASQSGTGSYEQYFGPGTRLTVT.

There are a few counts of this clone. The chain joins TRBV5-1 to TRBJ2-2; D gene uncertain. Trimming shortened V by 4 bases and J by 1 base, and 2 bases separated the two germline ends. Looked up from germline, CDR1 is SGHRS and CDR2 is YFSETQ. This CDR3 spans 12 amino acids. The CDR3 spells CASSRNTGELFF. In DNA form, the CDR3 reads TGCGCCAGCAGCAGGAACACCGGGGAGCTGTTTTTT.

This clone was seen a single time. This sequence joins TRBV10-1 and TRBJ2-6; D gene unclear. This CDR3 comprises 15 residues. Germline CDR1 is WNHNN and CDR2 is SYGVQD (reference sequence). V was shortened by 10 bases and J by 0 bases, with 13 bases between the two germline ends. The CDR3 bases are TGCGCCAACGATTCGAGGCTCTCTGGGGCCAACGTCCTGACTTTC. Translation gives CANDSRLSGANVLTF.

The rearrangement joins TRBV5-6 to TRBJ2-3; D is unclear. The V gene lost 5 bases and the J gene lost 2 bases, with 9 bases spanning the gap. The CDR3 loop spans 13 amino acids. Germline V lookup: CDR1 SGHDT, CDR2 YYEEEE. The CDR3 spells CASSRQPTDTQYF. The DNA of the CDR3 is TGTGCCAGCAGTAGGCAGCCCACAGATACGCAGTATTTT.

This chain uses TRBV7-2 with TRBJ2-3, with 10 bases fitting TRBD2. V dropped 4 bases and J dropped 3; count of bases not matched to a gene: 7. The CDR3 is 16 residues long. The germline gives CDR1 SGHTA, CDR2 FQGNSA. The CDR3 bases are TGTGCCAGCAGCTGGGGGAGCGGGGGGGCGACAGATACGCAGTATTTT. Translated: CASSWGSGGATDTQYF.

The rearrangement joins TRBV5-1 to TRBJ1-3; D uncertain. This CDR3 is built from 16 residues. Trimming took off 4 bases at V and 0 bases at J, with 14 bases between the two ends. In germline, CDR1 is SGHRS, CDR2 YFSETQ. The CDR3: CASSPAGRDSGNTIYF. The DNA for the CDR3 is TGCGCCAGCAGCCCAGCGGGCCGCGACTCTGGAAACACCATATATTTT. The full variable domain, completed using reference TRBV5-1 and TRBJ1-3, is KAGVTQTPRYLIKTRGQQVTLSCSPISGHRSVSWYQQTPGQGLQFLFEYFSETQRNKGNFPGRFSGRQFSNSRSEMNVSTLELGDSALYLCASSPAGRDSGNTIYFGEGSWLTVV.